This is a list of T cell receptor beta chains from one sample in a study of T-cell reconstitution after alpha-beta-depleted transplantation in children. TCRdb ran MiXCR on the PCR reads and lists one entry per CDR3 protein. The data show 440,000 or so distinct CDR3 sequences, approximately 41% seen once. The sample consisted of PBMCs, taken before TCRalphabeta/CD19-depleted stem cell transplant. The receptors originated from a girl aged 2-10 years with aplastic anemia, due to receive a stem cell transplant. CDR3s include the opening cysteine and the closing phenylalanine or tryptophan. Each record gives: V gene, J gene, CDR3 protein.

TRBV5-1	TRBJ1-3	CASRSGYSGNTIYF
TRBV28	TRBJ2-7	CASLGGVRVHYF
TRBV20-1	TRBJ2-7	CSARPGVMVGSAYEQYF
TRBV3-1	TRBJ1-2	CASSLTGRGYTF
TRBV10-3	TRBJ2-7	CAIKSTGEVYEQYF
TRBV5-6	TRBJ2-3	CASRPLAGGTPDTQYF
TRBV4-2	TRBJ2-7	CASSQWTGGRSDEQYF
TRBV7-2	TRBJ1-2	CASSTGGRAPSINGYTF
TRBV29-1	TRBJ2-1	CSARDREYNEQFF
TRBV20-1	TRBJ2-7	CSARPGPPDDEQYF
TRBV12-3/TRBV12-4	TRBJ1-1	CASSGRMNTEAFF
TRBV6-1	TRBJ2-1	CASRSSGSVDEQFF
TRBV15	TRBJ1-5	CATSRDRRIFNQPQHF
TRBV6-1	TRBJ1-2	CASTREDGHYGYTF
TRBV20-1	TRBJ2-1	CSAYDIDNEQFF
TRBV12-3/TRBV12-4	TRBJ2-3	CASSLTGANTQYF
TRBV7-6	TRBJ2-6	CASSPPRRGAGANVLTF
TRBV5-5	TRBJ2-7	CASSLAMAGGTYAYEQYF
TRBV29-1	TRBJ2-1	CSVEGRTGGGEGEQFF
TRBV6-5	TRBJ2-7	CASSWGRLAGTSSYEQYF
TRBV5-1	TRBJ2-3	CASSCKQGRTDTHYF